Included here is one T cell receptor beta chain sequence, with context. This same CDR3 is encoded by further DNA sequences in the sample. The table came from immunoSEQ multiplex PCR; TCRdb's copy has only in-frame clones and leaves some out. The table records approximately 22,000 clones, less than 95% of them present only once. This sample is drawn from a study of T cell repertoires and Cas9 in healthy adults. Overall study context: Characterization of SpCas9-reactive CD4 and CD8 T cells covered multi-effector potency, cytotoxicity and lineage.

Germline lookup yields CDR1 SGDLS and CDR2 YYNGEE. This CDR3 has 15 amino acids. V dropped 2 bases and J dropped 4 bases, with 12 bases sitting between them. The TCR was taken from a human donor in good health. The chain carries TRBV9 and TRBJ2-2; the D gene could be TRBD1 or TRBD2 (5 bases each). Sequencing used CD4+ effector T cells (CD127+, CD25-, CD137-, CD154-) from PBMCs; culture status not recorded. The CDR3 reads CASSVDGTATGELFF. As DNA, the CDR3 is TGTGCCAGCAGCGTTGATGGGACCGCCACCGGGGAGCTGTTTTTT. Drawing the rest from reference TRBV9 and TRBJ2-2, the complete variable domain is DSGVTQTPKHLITATGQRVTLRCSPRSGDLSVYWYQQSLDQGLQFLIQYYNGEERAKGNILERFSAQQFPDLHSELNLSSLELGDSALYFCASSVDGTATGELFFGEGSRLTVL.